This entry lists 15 T cell receptor beta chains sequenced from one sample in a study of blood T cell repertoires in COVID-19. Data came from immunoSEQ multiplex PCR; TCRdb stores just in-frame clones and leaves some out. The sample holds about 170,000 clones, over 75% seen once. The sample was peripheral blood. All receptors derive from an elderly man with COVID-19, enrolled during active disease.

The table lists this clone with a count of one. This rearrangement joins TRBV7-2 to TRBJ2-3; tentatively, D is TRBD1 (5 bases). The CDR3 length is 14 residues. The V end lost 2 bases, the J end lost 2 bases, and 8 bases lay between the germline ends. Germline lookup yields CDR1 SGHTA and CDR2 FQGNSA. CDR3 nucleotides: TGTGCCAGCAGCTTACGACAGCTCACAGATACGCAGTATTTT. This sequence encodes CASSLRQLTDTQYF. Complete variable domain (other parts from reference TRBV7-2 and TRBJ2-3): GAGVSQSPSNKVTEKGKDVELRCDPISGHTALYWYRQSLGQGLEFLIYFQGNSAPDKSGLPSDRFSAERTGGSVSTLTIQRTQQEDSAVYLCASSLRQLTDTQYFGPGTRLTVL.

The chain carries TRBV5-6 and TRBJ1-2; D is unresolved. V dropped 3 bases and J dropped 0 bases, with 9 bases sitting between them. From germline, CDR1 is SGHDT and CDR2 YYEEEE. The CDR3 spans 14 residues. In nucleotides, the CDR3 is TGTGCCAGCAGCTCCCCTTATCCTAACTATGGCTACACCTTC. It codes for CASSSPYPNYGYTF.

The chain links TRBV21-1 to TRBJ1-3. TRBV21-1 is annotated as a pseudogene. This CDR3 is built from 13 residues. CDR3 DNA sequence: TGTGCCAGCAGCGAAGGGAGGGGAAACACCATATATTTT. Translating gives CASSEGRGNTIYF.

The genes are TRBV19 and TRBJ2-5, with 8 bases identical to TRBD1. J gave up 4 bases and V 3 bases, and 13 bases lay outside the gene matches. Germline-derived CDR1 and CDR2 are LNHDA and SQIVND (reference sequence). CDR3 length equals 17 residues. The CDR3 reads CASSIMVGRGRGETQYF. The CDR3 coding sequence is TGTGCCAGTAGTATCATGGTGGGCAGGGGGCGCGGAGAGACCCAGTACTTC. The variable domain in full, with the rest retrieved from reference TRBV19 and TRBJ2-5, is DGGITQSPKYLFRKEGQNVTLSCEQNLNHDAMYWYRQDPGQGLRLIYYSQIVNDFQKGDIAEGYSVSREKKESFPLTVTSAQKNPTAFYLCASSIMVGRGRGETQYFGPGTRLLVL.

The chain uses TRBV27 and TRBJ1-5; D perhaps matches TRBD1 (5 bases). V lost 1 base, J lost 2 bases, and 6 bases lay in between. Germline CDR1 reads MNHEY; CDR2 reads SMNVEV (reference sequence). CDR3 length: 14 residues. The chain's CDR3 is CASSLLGGNQPQHF. CDR3 sequence (DNA): TGTGCCAGCAGTTTATTAGGGGGCAATCAGCCCCAGCATTTT.

This chain links TRBV18 with TRBJ1-1, with 8 positions matching TRBD1. Germline CDR1 is KGHSH and CDR2 is LQKENI. This CDR3 spans 16 amino acids. V gave up 4 bases and J gave up 4 bases; unmatched junction bases: 11. This chain's CDR3 is CASSLVQGASGTEAFF. Here the CDR3 DNA reads TGTGCCAGCTCACTTGTTCAGGGGGCTAGCGGCACTGAAGCTTTCTTT.

This chain joins TRBV5-1 and TRBJ2-1, with 7 bases fitting TRBD1. V was clipped by 4 bases and J by 1 base; unmatched bases: 5. The CDR3 loop spans 15 amino acids. Per germline, CDR1 SGHRS and CDR2 YFSETQ. The DNA for the CDR3 is TGCGCCAGCAGCCGGACAGGCGATTCCTACAATGAGCAGTTCTTC. Translated, it gives CASSRTGDSYNEQFF.

V is TRBV5-4 and J is TRBJ1-2, with a tentative D call TRBD1 (5 bases). CDR1 is SGHNT, CDR2 YYREEE, per germline (reference sequence). V was pared by 6 bases and J by 0 bases, with 15 bases between. The CDR3 covers 15 residues. CDR3 DNA sequence: TGTGCCAGCATCCCTGATACAGGAGCTAACTATGGCTACACCTTC. It codes for CASIPDTGANYGYTF.

This clone was seen a single time. The chain joins TRBV4-1 to TRBJ2-6; D may be TRBD2 (5 bases). The CDR3 consists of 20 residues. The germline V gene encodes CDR1 MGHRA and CDR2 YSYEKL. V was cut by 0 bases and J by 1 base, with 19 bases left in between. In DNA, the CDR3 is TGCGCCAGCAGCCAAGATCTCCAGCCCACTCGGAGGTCTGGGGCCAACGTCCTGACTTTC. This encodes CASSQDLQPTRRSGANVLTF.

This clone has just a few counts. The chain links TRBV4-1 to TRBJ2-5, with D unresolved. The CDR3 loop spans 15 amino acids. Germline loops: CDR1 MGHRA, CDR2 YSYEKL. The V and J ends lost 1 base and 5 bases respectively, with 14 bases between them. CDR3 nucleotide sequence: TGCGCCAGCAGCCAAGTGCTCCGAGGAGATGAGACCCAGTACTTC. Protein: CASSQVLRGDETQYF.

V and J are TRBV9 and TRBJ2-3, with 13 bases that match TRBD2. This CDR3 region has 14 residues. The V segment lost 4 bases and the J segment 8 bases; nucleotides outside the gene matches: 4. In germline, CDR1 is SGDLS, CDR2 YYNGEE. CDR3 in DNA: TGTGCCAGCAGCCTGGGACTAGCGGGGTCTACGCAGTATTTT. Translating gives CASSLGLAGSTQYF.

A single count supports this clone. The chain combines TRBV18 with TRBJ1-3; 9 nucleotides match TRBD1. The CDR3 contains 17 residues. V lost 3 bases and J lost 0; bases outside the gene matches: 6. Germline CDR1 reads KGHSH; CDR2 reads LQKENI. CDR3 region: CASSPGDRANSGNTIYF. The DNA for the CDR3 is TGTGCCAGCTCACCCGGGGACAGGGCTAACTCTGGAAACACCATATATTTT.

This clone is a singleton in its sample. V is TRBV5-4 and J is TRBJ1-6, with a possible D match to TRBD1 (6 bases). CDR1 SGHNT and CDR2 YYREEE come from the germline V gene (reference sequence). The CDR3 loop spans 14 amino acids. Trimming stripped 6 bases from V and 8 bases from J, with 15 bases between. Written as DNA, the CDR3 is TGTGCCAGCATGACAGCGGGGGCGGATTCACCCCTCCACTTT. Its translation is CASMTAGADSPLHF.

The chain is built from TRBV6-5 and TRBJ2-3; a weak D match, TRBD2 (6 bases). The CDR3 sequence is 13 residues long. Trimming took 6 bases from V and 0 from J, leaving 7 bases between them. Per germline, CDR1 MNHEY and CDR2 SVGAGI. The CDR3 DNA reads as TGTGCCAGCAGGCGGGGTAGCACAGATACGCAGTATTTT. Translation gives CASRRGSTDTQYF.

V gene TRBV19 combines with J gene TRBJ1-5, with D unclear. CDR3 length: 12 residues. The ends were cut back, 7 bases at V and 7 bases at J, with 11 bases in the middle. Germline CDR1 reads LNHDA; CDR2 reads SQIVND (reference sequence). In nucleotides, the CDR3 is TGTGCCAGTACCTCAAGTCAGCAGCCCCAGCATTTT. Translated, it gives CASTSSQQPQHF.